This TCR beta chain was sequenced for a study of cytomegalovirus exposure and HLA in healthy donors. Looking at the study overall: Caucasian-associated ancestry cluster membership applied to about four fifths of 398 genotyped donors.

The germline CDR1 and CDR2 sequences are LNHDA and SQIVND (reference sequence). Trimming stripped 1 base from V and 3 bases from J, with 10 bases between. The CDR3 sequence is 14 residues long. Study observations and caveats: Earlier analysis found most TCR beta V segments productive about 90% or about 30% of the time.

Details on this clone: Its target is unknown.

The study ran its PCR with 60 Vbeta and 13 Jbeta primers. Clones were sequenced by immunoSEQ multiplex PCR, and TCRdb holds only the in-frame ones, with some missing. Found here are approximately 130,000 clones, about three quarters of them singletons; the top ten hold 3.4%. Sequencing was done on a sample of PBMCs. The TCR sequence derives from a man in his thirties or forties in good health and CMV-seronegative. The chain is built from TRBV19 and TRBJ2-7, with a tentative D call TRBD1 (5 bases). CDR3 amino acids: CASSIAQGFYEQYF. CDR3 DNA: TGTGCCAGTAGTATAGCCCAGGGCTTCTACGAGCAGTACTTC.